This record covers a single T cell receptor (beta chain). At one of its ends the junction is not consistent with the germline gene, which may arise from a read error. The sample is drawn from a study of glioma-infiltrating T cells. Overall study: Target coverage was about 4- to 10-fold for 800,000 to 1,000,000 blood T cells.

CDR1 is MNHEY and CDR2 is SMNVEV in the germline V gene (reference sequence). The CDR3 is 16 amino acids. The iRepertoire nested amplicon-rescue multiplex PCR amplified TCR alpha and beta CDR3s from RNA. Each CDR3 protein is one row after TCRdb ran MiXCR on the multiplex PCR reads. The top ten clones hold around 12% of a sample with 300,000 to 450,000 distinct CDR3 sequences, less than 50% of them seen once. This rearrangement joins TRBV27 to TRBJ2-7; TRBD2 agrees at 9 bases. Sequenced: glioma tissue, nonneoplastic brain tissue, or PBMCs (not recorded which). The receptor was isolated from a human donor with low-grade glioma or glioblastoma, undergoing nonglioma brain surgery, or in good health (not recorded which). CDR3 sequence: CASSQDLASGIYEQYF. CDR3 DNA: TGCGCCAGCAGCCAAGATCTTGCTAGCGGGATCTACGAGCAGTACTTC.